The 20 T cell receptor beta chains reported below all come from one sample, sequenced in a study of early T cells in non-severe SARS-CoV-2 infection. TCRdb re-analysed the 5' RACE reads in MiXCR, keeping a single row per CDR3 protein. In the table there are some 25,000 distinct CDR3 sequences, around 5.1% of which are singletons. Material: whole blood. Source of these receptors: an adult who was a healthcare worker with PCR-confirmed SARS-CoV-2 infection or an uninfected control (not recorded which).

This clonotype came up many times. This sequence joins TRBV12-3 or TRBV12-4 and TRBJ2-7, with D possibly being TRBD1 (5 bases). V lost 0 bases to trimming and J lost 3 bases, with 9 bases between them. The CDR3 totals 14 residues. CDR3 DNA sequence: TGTGCCAGCAGTTTAGCCAGGGCCCTCTACGAGCAGTACTTC. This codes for CASSLARALYEQYF.

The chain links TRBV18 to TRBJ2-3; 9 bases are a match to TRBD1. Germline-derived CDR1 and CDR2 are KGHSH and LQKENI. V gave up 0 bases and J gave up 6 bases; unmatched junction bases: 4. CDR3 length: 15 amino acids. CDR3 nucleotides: TGTGCCAGCTCACCACCCGGGACAGGGAGGGATACGCAGTATTTT. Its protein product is CASSPPGTGRDTQYF.

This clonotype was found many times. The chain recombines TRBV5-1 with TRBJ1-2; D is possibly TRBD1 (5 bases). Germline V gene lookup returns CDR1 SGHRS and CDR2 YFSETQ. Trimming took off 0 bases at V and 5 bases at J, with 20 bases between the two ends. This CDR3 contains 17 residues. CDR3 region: CASSLAPGTQDDYGYTF. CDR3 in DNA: TGCGCCAGCAGCTTGGCTCCAGGGACTCAGGATGATTATGGCTACACCTTC.

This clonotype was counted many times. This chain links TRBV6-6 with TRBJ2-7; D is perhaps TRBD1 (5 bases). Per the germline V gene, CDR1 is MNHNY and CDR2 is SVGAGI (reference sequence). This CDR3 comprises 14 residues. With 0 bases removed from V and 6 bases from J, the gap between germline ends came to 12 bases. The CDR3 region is CASSYSGRVGEQYF. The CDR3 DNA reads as TGTGCCAGCAGTTACTCGGGCAGGGTGGGCGAGCAGTACTTC.

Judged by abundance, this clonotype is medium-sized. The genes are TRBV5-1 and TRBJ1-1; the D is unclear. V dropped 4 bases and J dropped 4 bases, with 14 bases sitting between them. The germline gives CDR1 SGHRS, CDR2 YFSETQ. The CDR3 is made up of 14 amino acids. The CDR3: CASSNLGGSTEAFF. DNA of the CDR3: TGCGCCAGCAGCAACCTAGGAGGTAGCACTGAAGCTTTCTTT.

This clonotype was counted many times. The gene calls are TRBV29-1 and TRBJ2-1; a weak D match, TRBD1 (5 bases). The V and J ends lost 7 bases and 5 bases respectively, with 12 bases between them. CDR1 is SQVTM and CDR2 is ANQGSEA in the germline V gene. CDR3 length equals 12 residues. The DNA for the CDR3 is TGCAGCGGATTGACAGATCACAATGAGCAGTTCTTC. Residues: CSGLTDHNEQFF.

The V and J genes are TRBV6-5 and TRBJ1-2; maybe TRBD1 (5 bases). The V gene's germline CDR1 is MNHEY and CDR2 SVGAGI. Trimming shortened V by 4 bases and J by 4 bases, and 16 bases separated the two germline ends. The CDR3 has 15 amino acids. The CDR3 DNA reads TGTGCCAGCAGTTGGAGGGCAGGGATTCCCTATGGCTACACCTTC. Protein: CASSWRAGIPYGYTF.

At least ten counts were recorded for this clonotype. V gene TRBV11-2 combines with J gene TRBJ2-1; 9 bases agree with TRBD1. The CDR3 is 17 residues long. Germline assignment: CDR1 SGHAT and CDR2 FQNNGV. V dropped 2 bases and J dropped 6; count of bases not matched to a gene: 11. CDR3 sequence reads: CASSLSVWGQGSNEQFF. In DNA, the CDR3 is TGTGCCAGCAGCTTATCGGTATGGGGACAGGGAAGCAATGAGCAGTTCTTC.

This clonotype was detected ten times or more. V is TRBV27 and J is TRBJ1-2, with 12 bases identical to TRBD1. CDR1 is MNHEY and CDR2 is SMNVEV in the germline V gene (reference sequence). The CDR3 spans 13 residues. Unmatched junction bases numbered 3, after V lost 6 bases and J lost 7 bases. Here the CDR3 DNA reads TGTGCCAGCAGGGGACAGGGGGCGGGTGGCTACACCTTC. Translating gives CASRGQGAGGYTF.

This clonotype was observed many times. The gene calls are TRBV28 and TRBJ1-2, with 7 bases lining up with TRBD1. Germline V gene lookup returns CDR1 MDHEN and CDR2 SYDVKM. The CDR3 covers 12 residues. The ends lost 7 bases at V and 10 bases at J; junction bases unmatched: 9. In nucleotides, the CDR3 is TGTGCCAGCACCGATCACAGGGGATACTACACCTTC. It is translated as CASTDHRGYYTF.

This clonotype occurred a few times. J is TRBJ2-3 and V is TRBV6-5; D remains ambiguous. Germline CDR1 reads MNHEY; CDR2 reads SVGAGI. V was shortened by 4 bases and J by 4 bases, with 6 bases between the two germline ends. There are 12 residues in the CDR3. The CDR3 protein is CASSSPSDTQYF. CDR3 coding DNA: TGTGCCAGCAGTTCCCCCTCAGATACGCAGTATTTT.

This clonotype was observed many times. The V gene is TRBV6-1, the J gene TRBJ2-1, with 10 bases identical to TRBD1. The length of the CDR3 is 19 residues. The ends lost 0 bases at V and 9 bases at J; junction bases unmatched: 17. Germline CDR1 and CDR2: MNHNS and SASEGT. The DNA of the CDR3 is TGTGCCAGCAGTGAAGCGCTTCGGGGGACAGGGGCCGCTCAGGGTGAGCAGTTCTTC. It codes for CASSEALRGTGAAQGEQFF.

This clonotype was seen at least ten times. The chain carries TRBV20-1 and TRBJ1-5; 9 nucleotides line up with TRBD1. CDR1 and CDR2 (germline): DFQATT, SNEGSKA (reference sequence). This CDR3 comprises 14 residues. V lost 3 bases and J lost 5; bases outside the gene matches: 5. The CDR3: CSARKDRGDQPQHF. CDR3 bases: TGCAGTGCTAGGAAAGACAGGGGGGATCAGCCCCAGCATTTT.

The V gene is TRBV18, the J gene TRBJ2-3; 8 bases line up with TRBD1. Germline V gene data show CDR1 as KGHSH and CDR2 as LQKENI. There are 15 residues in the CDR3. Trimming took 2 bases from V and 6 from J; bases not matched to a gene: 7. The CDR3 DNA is TGTGCCAGCTCACCATCGACAGGGGTATCGGATACGCAGTATTTT. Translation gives CASSPSTGVSDTQYF.

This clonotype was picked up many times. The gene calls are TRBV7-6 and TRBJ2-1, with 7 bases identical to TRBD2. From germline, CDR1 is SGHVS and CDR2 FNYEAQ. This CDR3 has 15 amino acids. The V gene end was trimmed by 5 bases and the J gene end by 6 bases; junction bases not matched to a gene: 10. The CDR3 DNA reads TGTGCCAGCAGCCCCTTTATGGGCGGGGGCAATGAGCAGTTCTTC. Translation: CASSPFMGGGNEQFF.

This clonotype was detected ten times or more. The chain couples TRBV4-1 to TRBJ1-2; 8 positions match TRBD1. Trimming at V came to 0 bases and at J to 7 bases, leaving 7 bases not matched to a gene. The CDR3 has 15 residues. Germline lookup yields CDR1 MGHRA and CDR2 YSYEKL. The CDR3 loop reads CASSQDPRGRRGYTF. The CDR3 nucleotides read TGCGCCAGCAGCCAAGATCCCAGGGGGCGACGTGGCTACACCTTC.

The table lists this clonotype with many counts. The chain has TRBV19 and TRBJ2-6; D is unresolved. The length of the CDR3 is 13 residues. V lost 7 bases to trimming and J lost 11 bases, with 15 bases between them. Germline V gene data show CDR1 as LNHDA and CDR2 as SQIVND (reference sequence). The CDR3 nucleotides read TGTGCCAGTAAGGCAAAATCCGGCTACGTCCTGACTTTC. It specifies CASKAKSGYVLTF.

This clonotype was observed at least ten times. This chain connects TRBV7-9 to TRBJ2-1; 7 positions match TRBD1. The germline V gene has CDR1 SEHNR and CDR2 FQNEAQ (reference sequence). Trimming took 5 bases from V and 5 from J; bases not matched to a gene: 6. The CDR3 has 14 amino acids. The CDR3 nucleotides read TGTGCCAGCAGCATCGGGACAGTGGACAATGAGCAGTTCTTC. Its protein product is CASSIGTVDNEQFF.

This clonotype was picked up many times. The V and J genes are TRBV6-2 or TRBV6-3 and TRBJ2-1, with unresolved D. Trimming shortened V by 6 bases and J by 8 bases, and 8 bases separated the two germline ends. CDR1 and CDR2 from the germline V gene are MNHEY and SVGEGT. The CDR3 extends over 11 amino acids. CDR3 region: CASRYRDEQFF. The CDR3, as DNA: TGTGCCAGCAGATATAGGGATGAGCAGTTCTTC.

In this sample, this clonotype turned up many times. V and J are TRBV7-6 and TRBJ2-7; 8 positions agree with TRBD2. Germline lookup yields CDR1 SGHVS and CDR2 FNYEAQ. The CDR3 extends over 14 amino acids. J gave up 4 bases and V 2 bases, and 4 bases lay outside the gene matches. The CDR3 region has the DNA TGTGCCAGCAGCTTAAGCGGGGGAGAGTACGAGCAGTACTTC. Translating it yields CASSLSGGEYEQYF. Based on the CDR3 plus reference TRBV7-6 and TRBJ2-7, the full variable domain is GAGVSQSPRYKVTKRGQDVALRCDPISGHVSLYWYRQALGQGPEFLTYFNYEAQQDKSGLPNDRFSAERPEGSISTLTIQRTEQRDSAMYRCASSLSGGEYEQYFGPGTRLTVT.